This passage covers 28 T cell receptor beta chains from one sample sequenced in a study of blood T cells in healthy people across ages. The second PCR ran roughly 7 to 12 cycles with a sample-barcoded 5' primer and J-beta primers. TCRdb analysed the 5' RACE reads with MiXCR anew, one entry per CDR3 protein. The sample has about 1.4 million distinct CDR3 sequences; around 59% are singletons. Sequenced sample: blood. The receptors were sampled from a young man in good health.

The gene calls are TRBV3-1 and TRBJ2-5, with D unclear. The ends were cut back, 2 bases at V and 2 bases at J, with 9 bases in the middle. This CDR3 comprises 14 residues. Germline loops: CDR1 LGHDT, CDR2 YNNKEL (reference sequence). In nucleotides, the CDR3 is TGTGCCAGCAGCCAAATTGGCGAGCAAGAGACCCAGTACTTC. Residues: CASSQIGEQETQYF.

This chain uses TRBV6-1 with TRBJ1-5; D is ambiguous. V shed 4 bases and J shed 3 bases, with 13 bases lying between them. The CDR3 extends over 15 amino acids. Germline V gene lookup returns CDR1 MNHNS and CDR2 SASEGT. CDR3 residues: CASSAADPYNQPQHF. The CDR3 coding sequence is TGTGCCAGCAGTGCCGCCGATCCCTACAATCAGCCCCAGCATTTT.

This clonotype came up a few times. This CDR3 reads CASKVGMNQETQYF. The CDR3 DNA follows: TGTGCCAGCAAAGTCGGGATGAATCAAGAGACCCAGTACTTC. The rearrangement joins TRBV11-2 to TRBJ2-5, with D tentatively TRBD2 (5 bases). Per germline, CDR1 SGHAT and CDR2 FQNNGV. V was pared by 7 bases and J by 2 bases, with 14 bases between. This CDR3 contains 14 residues.

The chain joins TRBV2 to TRBJ2-2, with D maybe TRBD1 (5 bases). V was trimmed by 6 bases and J by 7 bases, leaving 12 bases between them. Germline CDR1 is SNHLY and CDR2 is FYNNEI. The CDR3 contains 13 residues. The DNA for the CDR3 is TGTGCCAGCAGGGGGCCGGAAAACGGGGAGCTGTTTTTT. Translated, it gives CASRGPENGELFF.

The V and J genes are TRBV7-2 and TRBJ2-2; D is perhaps TRBD2 (5 bases). V was clipped by 5 bases and J by 6 bases, with 13 bases between them. Germline assignment: CDR1 SGHTA and CDR2 FQGNSA. The CDR3 consists of 14 residues. The CDR3 region is CASSRATNAGELFF. CDR3 DNA: TGTGCCAGCAGCAGAGCGACTAACGCCGGGGAGCTGTTTTTT.

CDR3 loop: CASSQDYVYNEQFF. Here the CDR3 DNA reads TGCGCCAGCAGCCAAGATTACGTATACAATGAGCAGTTCTTC. The gene calls are TRBV4-3 and TRBJ2-1; D not certain. Germline CDR1 reads LGHNA; CDR2 reads YSLEER. The CDR3 has 14 residues. The germline V and J ends were trimmed by 0 bases and 4 bases, with 7 bases remaining between them.

The chain combines TRBV4-1 with TRBJ1-2; no clear D. The CDR3 spans 14 residues. V was shortened by 1 base and J by 8 bases, with 14 bases between the two germline ends. Germline V CDR1 and CDR2: MGHRA, YSYEKL. The CDR3 DNA reads as TGCGCCAGCAGCCAAGGTGCCTTGACCCGGGGCTACACCTTC. Residues: CASSQGALTRGYTF.

This chain connects TRBV29-1 to TRBJ2-1; possible D gene TRBD1, 6 bases. The V end lost 1 base, the J end lost 4 bases, and 11 bases lay between the germline ends. The CDR3 is 14 residues long. CDR1 SQVTM and CDR2 ANQGSEA come from the germline V gene. The CDR3 DNA follows: TGCAGCGTTGAAGGGGGGCAGGCTTACAATGAGCAGTTCTTC. Translated: CSVEGGQAYNEQFF.

Details on this clonotype: The junction and the germline gene differ at one end; a read error may be behind it. The chain is built from TRBV29-1 and TRBJ1-1; no reliable D call. There are 12 residues in the CDR3. Germline assignment: CDR1 SQVTM and CDR2 ANQGSEA. For the CDR3, the DNA is TGCGGCGTTGAAGTGGGCGGCACTGAAGCTTTCTTT. It specifies CGVEVGGTEAFF.

This clonotype was counted only a few times. The chain recombines TRBV6-5 with TRBJ2-6; the match to TRBD1 covers 8 bases. The germline V gene encodes CDR1 MNHEY and CDR2 SVGAGI. This CDR3 has 16 amino acids. Losses at the gene ends were 6 bases for V and 0 bases for J; bases not matched to a gene: 4. The CDR3 region has the DNA TGTGCCAGCAGGGGACAGGCCCTCTCTGGGGCCAACGTCCTGACTTTC. It encodes CASRGQALSGANVLTF.

The V gene is TRBV12-3 or TRBV12-4, the J gene TRBJ2-3; perhaps D is TRBD1 or TRBD2 (5 bases each). The V end was cut by 4 bases, the J end by 6 bases, with 20 bases between. The CDR3 is 16 amino acids. Written as DNA, the CDR3 is TGTGCCAGCAGTTCTACCGGGACCACCCGTGAGGATACGCAGTATTTT. This sequence encodes CASSSTGTTREDTQYF.

A remark on this clonotype: It may be a read error: a sequence one base away is much more abundant. The DNA of the CDR3 is TGTGCCAGCAGTGAAGCGGGAGGGCCAGGTACGCAGTATTTT. Protein: CASSEAGGPGTQYF. This rearrangement joins TRBV6-4 to TRBJ2-3, with 10 bases aligning to TRBD2. Germline CDR1 MRHNA, CDR2 SNTAGT. Germline trimming cut 3 bases from V and 8 bases from J; bases unmatched to any gene: 5. The CDR3 length is 14 residues.

This chain links TRBV7-9 with TRBJ2-5; 7 nucleotides agree with TRBD1. With 3 bases clipped from V and 5 bases from J, the junction kept 6 bases outside the gene matches. The germline CDR1 and CDR2 sequences are SEHNR and FQNEAQ (reference sequence). The CDR3 runs to 14 residues. The DNA of the CDR3 is TGTGCCAGCAGCTTCGACAGGGCGAGGGAGACCCAGTACTTC. Residues: CASSFDRARETQYF.

This clonotype was recorded only once. A much larger clone differs from this one at a single base, so this may be a read error. This CDR3 reads CSALLADQETQFF. Here the CDR3 DNA reads TGCAGTGCGCTACTAGCGGACCAAGAGACCCAGTTCTTC. The chain recombines TRBV20-1 with TRBJ2-1; TRBD2 matches at 8 bases. The CDR3 loop spans 13 amino acids. V was clipped by 6 bases and J by 13 bases; unmatched bases: 14. Per germline, CDR1 DFQATT and CDR2 SNEGSKA (reference sequence).

The chain links TRBV2 to TRBJ2-7; tentative D call: TRBD1 (5 bases). V lost 8 bases to trimming and J lost 0 bases, with 8 bases between them. Germline V gene data show CDR1 as SNHLY and CDR2 as FYNNEI. The CDR3 runs to 12 residues. CDR3 loop: CASVQDSYEQYF. DNA of the CDR3: TGTGCCAGCGTACAGGACTCCTACGAGCAGTACTTC.

The chain has TRBV25-1 and TRBJ2-5, with a possible D match to TRBD2 (6 bases). V was clipped by 3 bases and J by 0 bases, with 20 bases between them. CDR1 is MGHDK, CDR2 SYGVNS, per germline. The CDR3 has 18 amino acids. The CDR3 sequence is CASSDPMAGSLYQETQYF. The CDR3 nucleotides are TGTGCCAGCAGTGACCCTATGGCGGGGTCCCTCTACCAAGAGACCCAGTACTTC.

The V and J genes are TRBV7-2 and TRBJ2-3; D tentatively reads TRBD1 or TRBD2 (5 bases each). Deletions cut 8 bases from V and 4 bases from J, with 10 bases between. Germline CDR1 reads SGHTA; CDR2 reads FQGNSA. The CDR3 contains 12 residues. Here the CDR3 reads CASEGTSDTQYF. CDR3 in DNA: TGTGCCAGCGAGGGGACCTCAGATACGCAGTATTTT.

The rearrangement uses TRBV13 and TRBJ1-2, with TRBD1 matching over 7 bases. V lost 4 bases and J lost 7; bases outside the gene matches: 6. The germline V gene encodes CDR1 PRHDT and CDR2 FYEKMQ (reference sequence). This CDR3 spans 13 amino acids. This CDR3 reads CASSSRTGAGYTF. The CDR3 DNA follows: TGTGCCAGCAGCTCAAGGACAGGCGCTGGCTACACCTTC.

The chain joins TRBV6-1 to TRBJ2-5; 9 positions agree with TRBD2. The CDR3 is 17 residues long. The J segment lost 5 bases and the V segment lost 0 bases, leaving 10 bases of the junction unmatched. In germline, CDR1 is MNHNS, CDR2 SASEGT. The CDR3 DNA is TGTGCCAGCAGTGAAGCATTTAGCGGGAGCGGCTGGGAGACCCAGTACTTC. Translation gives CASSEAFSGSGWETQYF.

This clonotype occurred a few times. The chain carries TRBV7-2 and TRBJ2-3; tentatively, D is TRBD2 (5 bases). Germline CDR1 SGHTA, CDR2 FQGNSA. The CDR3 covers 14 residues. V shed 6 bases and J shed 0 bases, with 10 bases lying between them. The CDR3 coding sequence is TGTGCCAGCAGTTCGCTAGCTAGCACAGATACGCAGTATTTT. It translates to CASSSLASTDTQYF. The variable domain in full, with the rest retrieved from reference TRBV7-2 and TRBJ2-3, is GAGVSQSPSNKVTEKGKDVELRCDPISGHTALYWYRQSLGQGLEFLIYFQGNSAPDKSGLPSDRFSAERTGGSVSTLTIQRTQQEDSAVYLCASSSLASTDTQYFGPGTRLTVL.

This clonotype turned up a few times. The chain recombines TRBV3-1 with TRBJ2-1; possibly TRBD1 for D (5 bases). Germline values: CDR1 LGHDT, CDR2 YNNKEL (reference sequence). V lost 0 bases and J lost 3, with 6 bases in between. The CDR3 covers 14 residues. The CDR3 protein is CASSQEQVYNEQFF. CDR3 DNA sequence: TGTGCCAGCAGCCAAGAACAGGTCTACAATGAGCAGTTCTTC.

This clonotype has only a few counts. The rearrangement links TRBV12-3 or TRBV12-4 to TRBJ2-7, with D tentatively TRBD2 (5 bases). The end of the DNA is better explained by TRBJ2-5, so the J call may be wrong. This CDR3 is built from 12 residues. The CDR3 loop is CASSFPGGTQYF. As DNA, the CDR3 is TGTGCCAGCAGTTTTCCCGGAGGGACCCAGTACTTC.

CDR3 coding DNA: TGCAGTGCTAGGGGGGTCCTTACTAATGAAAAACTGTTTTTT. Amino acid sequence: CSARGVLTNEKLFF. The rearrangement joins TRBV20-1 to TRBJ1-4; a possible D gene is TRBD1 (5 bases). The length of the CDR3 is 14 residues. Germline V gene data show CDR1 as DFQATT and CDR2 as SNEGSKA (reference sequence). The V gene lost 3 bases and the J gene lost 2 bases, with 10 bases spanning the gap.

The rearrangement uses TRBV12-3 or TRBV12-4 and TRBJ2-7; 10 nucleotides line up with TRBD2. The ends lost 6 bases at V and 5 bases at J; junction bases unmatched: 7. CDR3 length equals 14 residues. The CDR3 is CASSPSGSPHEQYF. The CDR3 bases are TGTGCCAGCAGCCCTAGCGGGAGTCCCCACGAGCAGTACTTC.

The genes are TRBV20-1 and TRBJ2-5; perhaps TRBD2 as D (5 bases). The CDR3 is 11 amino acids. Germline lookup yields CDR1 DFQATT and CDR2 SNEGSKA (reference sequence). V lost 6 bases and J lost 5, with 10 bases in between. The CDR3 bases are TGCAGTGCGAGGGCGGCTGAGACCCAGTACTTC. Protein: CSARAAETQYF.

CDR3 sequence (DNA): TGTGCCAGCAGTTCCGTCGACGGGAGCTCCTACGAGCAGTACTTC. This sequence encodes CASSSVDGSSYEQYF. The chain links TRBV6-5 to TRBJ2-7, with a possible D match to TRBD2 (6 bases). V lost 4 bases to trimming and J lost 0 bases, with 13 bases between them. This CDR3 region has 15 residues. Germline loops: CDR1 MNHEY, CDR2 SVGAGI.

J is TRBJ2-3 and V is TRBV4-2; the D is unclear. The CDR3 extends over 14 amino acids. Trimming removed 0 bases from V and 1 base from J, with 5 bases in between. From germline, CDR1 is LGHNA and CDR2 YNFKEQ. CDR3 in amino acids: CASSQESRTDTQYF. CDR3 nucleotides: TGTGCCAGCAGCCAAGAAAGTCGCACAGATACGCAGTATTTT.

The CDR3 reads CASGLVLGGKSTDTQYF. The CDR3 DNA reads TGTGCTAGTGGTTTGGTACTGGGGGGGAAAAGCACAGATACGCAGTATTTT. The chain carries TRBV12-5 and TRBJ2-3; 7 bases map to TRBD2. This CDR3 comprises 17 residues. The germline CDR1 and CDR2 sequences are LGHNT and FRNRAP. The junction had 6 bases not matched to a gene; V was cut back by 0 bases and J by 0 bases.